This section outlines one TCR beta chain sequence together with its context. This clone has only one observation. It has no known antigen specificity. Base qualities are missing; no much larger clone stands one base away. This specimen belongs to a study of T cell responses to AZD1222 COVID-19 vaccine (dated by TCRdb to the early 2020s). Background for the entire study: AZD1222 recipients with second doses at about 4 weeks or about 12 weeks were pooled, because spike-specific TCR depth and breadth did not differ between schedules. TCR sequencing covered over 230 trial participants: roughly 200 given two doses of AZD1222 and approximately 25 given two doses of MenACWY control vaccine. Trial participants were enrolled into age subgroups of 18-55, 56-69 and 70-plus years, which contained approximately 150, 28 and 58 TCR-sequenced participants, respectively.

The germline V gene (reference sequence) yields GTSNPN for CDR1 and SVGIG for CDR2. The CDR3 contains 14 residues, cysteine and phenylalanine counted. Only the CDR3 part of the read is kept: 42 bases, read in frame from the first base. At the junction V is shortened by 1 base and J by 3 bases, with 12 bases in between. The CDR3 regions of human TCRbeta chains were analyzed by immunosequencing. Per the authors' processing: TCRs in the repertoires were matched against a reference library of SARS-CoV-2-specific TCRs that had been generated with the MIRA antigen-specificity platform. Breadth meant the fraction of unique TCRs that were SARS-CoV-2-associated, whereas depth meant the fraction of total T cells that were SARS-CoV-2-associated. Using the MIRA data, each spike-specific TCR was mapped to the spike region that the TCR reacts to and placed in a CD4 or CD8 class. Log10-transformed breadth and depth values were compared by one-way ANOVA with Sidak's multiple comparisons tests. TCRdb re-hosts the immuneACCESS table, in-frame sequences only. Its copies lack some clones; in the studies checked, an unresolved V gene accounts for under half of them, and the cause for the rest is not known. V and J calls and clone size come straight from that table; D and trimming were deduced from the DNA. The sample includes 120,000 or so clones, with 75% to 90% observed a single time. Under 7% of the sample belongs to the ten largest clones.

Summary of the overall study and its limitations: The 56-69-year group was small, and its depth increase did not reach significance, likely because of low power. Participants were mostly white British, with more females than males. The authors suggested clonal diversity may have been underestimated. Because no samples from the day 14 peak response were available, repertoires could be characterized only after the peak T cell response. Spike-specific TCR breadth and depth rose significantly after two AZD1222 doses compared with day 0 and with MenACWY recipients. Conclusions about previously exposed vaccinees were limited because only a handful of AZD1222 recipients were SARS-CoV-2 seropositive at baseline. The whole spike protein was spanned by vaccine-associated CD4 TCRs, and dominant responses were seen in regions 160-218 and 743-854. Epitopes outside the regions mutated in the B.1.351 and B.1.1.7 variants were reportedly recognized by nearly half of the unique spike-specific TCRs.

This specimen's time point label, interpreted: baseline before first vaccination. The vaccinee samples were drawn from two UK trials, COV001 and COV002, one of which was a single-blind randomized controlled phase 2/3 trial testing AZD1222 (ChAdOx1 nCoV-19) in healthy adults. For TCRbeta chain sequencing, PBMC samples were collected from trial participants at day 0 and at day 28 after the second dose. The specimen was peripheral blood, collected on day 0 of AZD1222 vaccination. The V and J segments used are TRBV30 and TRBJ1-1, with the D gene not clear enough to name. The source of this sequence is an adult in good health. At the DNA level, the sequence is TGTGCCTGGAGTGGGTCCCTCTTTGACACTGAAGCTTTCTTT. It translates as CAWSGSLFDTEAFF. The full variable domain, completed from the reference TRBV30 and TRBJ1-1 proteins outside the CDR3, reads SQTIHQWPATLVQPVGSPLSLECTVEGTSNPNLYWYRQAAGRGLQLLFYSVGIGQISSEVPQNLSASRPQDRQFILSSKKLLLSDSGFYLCAWSGSLFDTEAFFGQGTRLTVV.